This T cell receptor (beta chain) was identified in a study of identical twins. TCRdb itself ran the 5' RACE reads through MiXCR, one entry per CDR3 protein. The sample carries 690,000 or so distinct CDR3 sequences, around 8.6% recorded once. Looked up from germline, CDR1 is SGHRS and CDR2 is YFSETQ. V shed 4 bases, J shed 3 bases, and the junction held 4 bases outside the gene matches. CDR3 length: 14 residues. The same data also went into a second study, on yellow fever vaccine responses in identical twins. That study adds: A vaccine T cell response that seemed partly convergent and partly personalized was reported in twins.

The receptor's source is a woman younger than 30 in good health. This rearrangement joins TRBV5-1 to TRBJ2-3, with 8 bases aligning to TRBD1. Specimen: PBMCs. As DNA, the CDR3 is TGCGCCAGCAGCGACCGACAGGGGACAGATACGCAGTATTTT. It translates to CASSDRQGTDTQYF.